Included here is one TCR beta chain sequence, with context. The target antigen is unknown. The sample belongs to a study of Tregs in tolerant kidney transplant recipients. General study points: The most relevant donor-specific Treg TCRbeta repertoire apparently came from expansion with activated donor B cells.

CD4+CD25+CD127- Tregs, CD4+CD25- non-Tregs, CD4 and CD8 cells were sorted. Sequenced by immunoSEQ multiplex PCR; TCRdb stores in-frame clones only, minus some. This sample carries about 240,000 clones, 80% to 85% of them seen once, and the ten largest clones take 0.55% to 0.65%. The receptor's source is a human donor in good health. The sequenced sample was CD4+ T cells from blood.

CDR3 loop: CASSSERIITYEQYF. The DNA of the CDR3 is TGTGCCAGCAGCTCCGAACGGATAATTACCTACGAGCAGTACTTC. The chain has TRBV11-2 and TRBJ2-7; D unclear. This CDR3 is 15 amino acids long. The V and J ends lost 4 bases and 2 bases respectively, with 15 bases between them. Germline loops: CDR1 SGHAT, CDR2 FQNNGV.